This T cell receptor beta chain was sequenced in a study of T cell changes during pregnancy in multiple sclerosis. Only in-frame clones appear in the TCRdb table, and some are missing; sequencing was by immunoSEQ multiplex PCR. The sample comprises some 40,000 clones, less than 90% of which are singletons, and approximately 0.6% rests with the top ten. CDR1 is LGHNA, CDR2 YNFKEQ, per germline. This CDR3 has 19 residues. V lost 0 bases and J lost 1, with 19 bases in between. The TCR originated in a female donor with multiple sclerosis, enrolled in a pregnancy study. The source was CD4+ T cells from peripheral blood mononuclear cells, collected in the first trimester of pregnancy. The genes are TRBV4-2 and TRBJ1-3, with a tentative D call TRBD1 (5 bases). The CDR3 DNA is TGTGCCAGCAGCCAAGATCAAGTACAGGCGCGCATATCTGGAAACACCATATATTTT. Translation: CASSQDQVQARISGNTIYF.